This T cell receptor beta chain emerged from a study of Graves' ophthalmopathy and Graves' hyperthyroidism. Findings and caveats of the study: Blood repertoires reportedly contained most expanded thyroid clonotypes above 0.001 frequency.

This clonotype was detected only a few times. The antigen is not known. CDR3 length equals 18 residues. J gave up 3 bases and V 6 bases, and 11 bases lay outside the gene matches. Germline CDR1 is ENHRY and CDR2 is SYGVKD. The authors amplified TCR beta CDR3 regions, and they did so from RNA transcripts for repertoire sequencing. RT-PCR in the first round used HTBI primers; a second-round multiplex PCR followed. TCRdb re-derived calls from the multiplex PCR reads in MiXCR, one entry per CDR3 protein. This sample has 400,000 or so distinct CDR3 sequences, with about 17% found just once. Patients were left out if they had other autoimmune diseases, uncontrolled infections, pregnancy or lactation.

Specimen: peripheral blood. This receptor was identified in an adult woman with stable Graves' hyperthyroidism. This chain uses TRBV10-3 with TRBJ2-6; 10 bases fit TRBD1. The chain's CDR3 is CAISPDRGNPLGANVLTF. In DNA, the CDR3 is TGTGCCATCAGCCCGGACAGGGGGAATCCGCTTGGGGCCAACGTCCTGACTTTC.